This T cell receptor (beta chain) emerged from a study of identical twins. This clonotype came up a few times. TCRdb re-derived calls from the 5' RACE reads in MiXCR, one entry per CDR3 protein. The table has 350,000 to 600,000 distinct CDR3 sequences, about 14% seen once. The CDR3 extends over 13 amino acids. Germline CDR1 reads KGHSH; CDR2 reads LQKENI. V lost 2 bases and J 3 bases, leaving 7 bases between the germline ends. These data were also filed under a second study, of yellow fever vaccine responses in identical twins.

Sequencing was carried out using CD4+ T cells sorted from blood. This clonotype was sampled from a woman aged 18 to 35 in good health. The rearrangement uses TRBV18 and TRBJ2-5; D perhaps matches TRBD1 (5 bases). The DNA for the CDR3 is TGTGCCAGCTCACCATCCAGGGAAGAGACCCAGTACTTC. Its translation: CASSPSREETQYF. Full variable domain (missing parts from reference TRBV18 and TRBJ2-5): NAGVMQNPRHLVRRRGQEARLRCSPMKGHSHVYWYRQLPEEGLKFMVYLQKENIIDESGMPKERFSAEFPKEGPSILRIQQVVRGDSAAYFCASSPSREETQYFGPGTRLLVL.